This record concerns one TCR beta chain sequence. Its antigen remains unknown. This specimen comes from a study of blood T cells in healthy people across ages. Through a sample-barcoded 5' primer and a J-beta primer mix, a second PCR was run for roughly 6 to 12 cycles. Unique molecular identifiers of 12 random nucleotides labeled each cDNA. TCRdb processed the 5' RACE reads anew with MiXCR; each CDR3 protein has one entry. In the table there are around 1,100,000 distinct CDR3 sequences, under 40% of which are singletons. CDR1 is SGHVS, CDR2 FNYEAQ, per germline. The CDR3 runs to 15 residues. Overall study results and limits: A roughly linear fall in TCR beta diversity per million T cells was seen with increasing age.

This receptor was obtained from a man aged 18 to 29 in good health. Sequences were obtained from blood. This rearrangement joins TRBV7-6 to TRBJ1-5; unclear D gene. The J call is in doubt because the DNA end fits TRBJ2-3 better. The CDR3 loop reads CASSLEATFNQPQYF. In nucleotides, the CDR3 is TGTGCCAGCAGCTTAGAGGCCACCTTCAATCAGCCCCAGTATTTT.